This T cell receptor beta chain stems from a study of CD8 T cells in Susac syndrome. An amount of RNA that ranged from roughly 0.5 to 1 ug was reverse transcribed with random hexamers. Using its own MiXCR run on the immunoSEQ multiplex PCR reads, TCRdb lists one record per CDR3 protein. This table has about 300,000 distinct CDR3 sequences, 70% to 90% appearing once. With V trimmed by 11 bases and J by 6 bases, 7 bases remained unmatched. The CDR3 totals 11 residues. Germline V gene lookup returns CDR1 MNHEY and CDR2 SMNVEV (reference sequence). This clonotype was sampled from a human donor with multiple sclerosis. J is TRBJ2-7 and V is TRBV27, with TRBD2 identical over 7 bases. Sequencing was done on a sample of CD8+ T cells from PBMCs. This CDR3 reads CASRRGVEQYF. In DNA form, the CDR3 reads TGTGCCTCAAGACGGGGGGTCGAGCAGTACTTC.